Shown below are 2 T cell receptor beta chains from a single sample sequenced in a study of persistence of HIV-infected CD4 T cells. The immunoSEQ assay was version 4, run in survey mode. Some clones are missing from TCRdb's copy, which holds only in-frame ones; the method was immunoSEQ multiplex PCR. The table has tens of thousands of clones, around 90% seen once; the top ten hold 1.3%. For these receptors, no antigen is known. Nonspecific anti-CD3/anti-CD28 bead stimulation represents the broad CD4+ T cell repertoire. Sorting selected CD4+ T cells upregulating both CD40 ligand and CD69. The sequences come from CD4+ T cells sorted from PBMCs after roughly 18-hour stimulation, collected from a patient who received antiretroviral therapy. All receptors derive from an adult man with HIV who was CMV-seropositive.

The J gene is TRBJ1-1, the V gene TRBV5-4; the D gene is possibly TRBD1 (5 bases). Germline loops: CDR1 SGHNT, CDR2 YYREEE (reference sequence). This CDR3 is built from 14 residues. V lost 4 bases, J lost 1 base, and 11 bases lay in between. In DNA form, the CDR3 reads TGTGCCAGCAGCCAAGCAGGGAGGAACACTGAAGCTTTCTTT. Translated, it gives CASSQAGRNTEAFF.

The V and J genes are TRBV19 and TRBJ1-2; TRBD1 matches at 10 bases. Germline V gene lookup returns CDR1 LNHDA and CDR2 SQIVND (reference sequence). The V segment lost 4 bases and the J segment 8 bases; nucleotides outside the gene matches: 10. The CDR3 runs 15 residues. The CDR3 sequence: CASSTTGTGAYGYTF. CDR3 coding DNA: TGTGCCAGTAGTACGACCGGGACAGGGGCCTACGGCTACACCTTC.